There are a few counts of the clone carrying this T cell receptor (beta chain). The data stem from a study of blood T cell repertoires in COVID-19. Study-level information: The cDNA or gDNA used as material had been derived from T cells, B-cell-depleted T cells, or PBMCs.

Using immunoSEQ multiplex PCR, the repertoire was profiled, and TCRdb retains in-frame clones only, with some absent. The data contain approximately 300,000 clones, 85% to 90% of them singletons. From germline, CDR1 is SGHTA and CDR2 FQGNSA. The CDR3 spans 13 residues. The V and J ends lost 2 bases and 6 bases, in that order; junction bases with no gene match: 0. The chain uses TRBV7-2 and TRBJ1-5, with 8 nucleotides matching TRBD1. Sequencing was performed on peripheral blood. The sequence derives from a woman in her fifties or sixties with active or convalescent COVID-19. CDR3 bases: TGTGCCAGCAGCTTAACAGGGGGTCAGCCCCAGCATTTT. Translating gives CASSLTGGQPQHF. Full variable domain (remainder filled in from reference TRBV7-2 and TRBJ1-5): GAGVSQSPSNKVTEKGKDVELRCDPISGHTALYWYRQSLGQGLEFLIYFQGNSAPDKSGLPSDRFSAERTGGSVSTLTIQRTQQEDSAVYLCASSLTGGQPQHFGDGTRLSIL.